This paragraph covers one T cell receptor (beta chain) sequence. The target antigen is unknown. The CDR3 regions of TCR beta were amplified from RNA transcripts. An initial round of RT-PCR targeting the TCR CDR3 relied on the HTBI primer set. Each CDR3 protein is one row after TCRdb ran MiXCR on the multiplex PCR reads. This sample carries approximately 220,000 distinct CDR3 sequences, about 18% of them seen once, and the ten largest clones take roughly 44%. The V gene lost 5 bases and the J gene lost 5 bases, with 18 bases spanning the gap. This CDR3 contains 16 residues. The germline CDR1 and CDR2 sequences are MDHEN and SYDVKM. This entry comes from a study of T cells in Graves' hyperthyroidism and ophthalmopathy. Study findings and constraints: Classification by a 13 V-J model distinguished ophthalmopathy from stable hyperthyroidism.

Patients aged 18 to 65 had newly diagnosed hyperthyroidism lasting under 2 months. On the basis of clinical symptoms, serum thyroxine and TRAb, thyroid ultrasound and orbital computed tomography, diagnoses were made. Source material for PBMCs was less than 12 ml fresh peripheral blood. The chain recombines TRBV28 with TRBJ2-2; D is possibly TRBD1 or TRBD2 (5 bases each). The sample comprised blood. The receptor was isolated from a man aged 40-55 years with Graves' hyperthyroidism. The CDR3 reads CASSPRRGAGTGELFF. The CDR3 DNA is TGTGCCAGCAGTCCCCGCCGGGGCGCTGGGACCGGGGAGCTGTTTTTT.